The 22 T cell receptor beta chains below were found in one sample sequenced in a study of T cell repertoires in cytomegalovirus infection (dated by TCRdb to the late 2010s). This specimen's treatment or condition label, per the study, means: in vitro stimulation with specific CMV peptide epitopes to enrich CMV-specific T cells. Their recognized antigens are unknown. These reads were obtained on an Illumina HiSeq 1500. The raw public reads went through TCRdb reprocessing: fastp at Q25, MiXCR clone calling, in-frame beta chains kept. For every CDR3 protein sequence, its rows merge into one entry that carries the most common genes and DNA. For this sample the table gives 450,000 to 650,000 distinct CDR3 sequences, of which 40% were detected only once. Around 46% of the sample goes to the ten largest clones. The sample was cultured PBMCs, taken from culture after CMV antigen stimulation. The receptor set was obtained from a human donor in good health (CMV status not recorded). Some clones in this sample may be carry-over from other donors' samples.

The chain couples TRBV4-1 to TRBJ1-5, with D possibly being TRBD1 (5 bases). V was shortened by 3 bases and J by 3 bases, with 18 bases between the two germline ends. The CDR3 has 17 residues. Germline CDR1 is MGHRA and CDR2 is YSYEKL. The DNA of the CDR3 is TGCGCCAGCAGCCACGTGCTAGACAGCGGATACAATCAGCCCCAGCATTTT. It specifies CASSHVLDSGYNQPQHF.

Only a few counts were recorded for this clonotype. This rearrangement joins TRBV6-2 or TRBV6-3 to TRBJ2-1, with D perhaps assigned TRBD1 or TRBD2 (6 bases each). V lost 6 bases and J lost 0, with 9 bases in between. Germline V gives CDR1 MNHEY, CDR2 SVGEGT. The CDR3 is made up of 14 amino acids. The CDR3, as DNA: TGTGCCAGCAGGGAGGGGGGCTCCTACAATGAGCAGTTCTTC. This translates into CASREGGSYNEQFF.

This clonotype has more than one count but fewer than ten. V usage is TRBV2 and J usage is TRBJ2-2; 8 bases align to TRBD2. Looked up from germline, CDR1 is SNHLY and CDR2 is FYNNEI. This CDR3 comprises 15 residues. Trimming took 3 bases from V and 5 from J; bases not matched to a gene: 5. The chain's CDR3 is CASSDTAGETGELFF. CDR3 coding DNA: TGTGCCAGCAGTGACACAGCGGGAGAAACCGGGGAGCTGTTTTTT.

The V gene is TRBV4-1, the J gene TRBJ2-1, with 8 nucleotides matching TRBD2. CDR1 and CDR2 from the germline V gene are MGHRA and YSYEKL. Germline trimming cut 6 bases from V and 6 bases from J; bases unmatched to any gene: 13. This CDR3 has 16 residues. CDR3 sequence: CASRTAPGLGFNEQFF. CDR3 nucleotides: TGCGCCAGCAGGACCGCACCGGGACTAGGTTTCAATGAGCAGTTCTTC.

The chain has TRBV7-9 and TRBJ2-5, with D possibly TRBD2 on 6 matching bases. V gave up 5 bases and J gave up 7 bases, with 14 bases separating them. The V gene's germline CDR1 is SEHNR and CDR2 FQNEAQ (reference sequence). CDR3 size: 13 residues. The CDR3 loop is CASSTSRVATQYF. Written as DNA, the CDR3 is TGTGCCAGCAGCACTAGCCGGGTGGCGACCCAGTACTTC.

The chain carries TRBV6-1 and TRBJ2-3; the D gene is possibly TRBD1 (6 bases). Trimming pared 4 bases from V and 0 bases from J, leaving 11 bases between. Germline V CDR1 and CDR2: MNHNS, SASEGT. The CDR3 is 15 residues long. CDR3 region: CASSVGTTSTDTQYF. The CDR3 coding sequence is TGTGCCAGCAGTGTAGGGACAACTAGCACAGATACGCAGTATTTT.

This clonotype has ten or more counts. The chain carries TRBV7-2 and TRBJ1-4; 11 bases map to TRBD1. The CDR3 is 15 amino acids. From germline, CDR1 is SGHTA and CDR2 FQGNSA. The ends lost 3 bases at V and 8 bases at J; junction bases unmatched: 5. The chain's CDR3 is CASSFPGTGGEKLFF. CDR3 sequence (DNA): TGTGCCAGCAGCTTTCCCGGGACAGGGGGAGAAAAACTGTTTTTT.

This chain links TRBV20-1 with TRBJ2-5; D may be TRBD1 or TRBD2 (7 bases each). V lost 2 bases and J 5 bases, leaving 9 bases between the germline ends. From germline, CDR1 is DFQATT and CDR2 SNEGSKA (reference sequence). The CDR3 length is 12 residues. The CDR3 bases are TGCAGTGCTAGACAGGGGGGGGAGACCCAGTACTTC. This codes for CSARQGGETQYF.

This clonotype came up a few times. The rearrangement links TRBV6-5 to TRBJ1-6; D is possibly TRBD1 (5 bases). CDR3 length: 13 residues. V gave up 2 bases and J gave up 10 bases, with 9 bases separating them. The germline V gene has CDR1 MNHEY and CDR2 SVGAGI. In DNA, the CDR3 is TGTGCCAGCAGTTACGACAGCGGGTCACCCCTCCACTTT. This encodes CASSYDSGSPLHF.

This chain uses TRBV12-3 or TRBV12-4 with TRBJ2-7, with D possibly being TRBD1 or TRBD2 (5 bases each). This CDR3 comprises 15 residues. V dropped 0 bases and J dropped 3 bases, with 12 bases sitting between them. CDR3 bases: TGTGCCAGCAGTTTAGCGGGGGACGGACACTACGAGCAGTACTTC. It codes for CASSLAGDGHYEQYF.

V usage is TRBV7-2 and J usage is TRBJ1-5; a weak D match, TRBD1 (5 bases). The CDR3 is made up of 15 amino acids. V gave up 1 base and J gave up 1 base, with 8 bases separating them. Germline assignment: CDR1 SGHTA and CDR2 FQGNSA. In DNA, the CDR3 is TGTGCCAGCAGCTTAGTAGGGGCAAGCAATCAGCCCCAGCATTTT. It translates to CASSLVGASNQPQHF.

The V gene is TRBV12-3 or TRBV12-4, the J gene TRBJ2-1, with TRBD2 matching over 13 bases. The CDR3 length is 15 residues. J gave up 8 bases and V 5 bases, and 6 bases lay outside the gene matches. The CDR3 bases are TGTGCCAGCAGTCGCGGACTAGCGGGGGTGGATGAGCAGTTCTTC. Its translation: CASSRGLAGVDEQFF.

This chain connects TRBV20-1 to TRBJ2-3; D is uncertain. The V gene lost 5 bases and the J gene lost 1 base, with 7 bases spanning the gap. This CDR3 comprises 12 residues. CDR1 is DFQATT and CDR2 is SNEGSKA in the germline V gene (reference sequence). The CDR3 region is CSAHPGTDTQYF. The DNA of the CDR3 is TGCAGTGCTCACCCAGGCACAGATACGCAGTATTTT.

This chain connects TRBV11-2 to TRBJ2-4; TRBD2 agrees at 9 bases. Germline CDR1 reads SGHAT; CDR2 reads FQNNGV. V dropped 1 base and J dropped 7; count of bases not matched to a gene: 14. CDR3 length: 18 amino acids. The CDR3 reads CASSLGPPGLAPRNIQYF. CDR3 nucleotide sequence: TGTGCCAGCAGCTTAGGTCCCCCAGGACTAGCGCCGAGGAACATTCAGTACTTC. The full variable domain, completed using reference TRBV11-2 and TRBJ2-4, is EAGVAQSPRYKIIEKRQSVAFWCNPISGHATLYWYQQILGQGPKLLIQFQNNGVVDDSQLPKDRFSAERLKGVDSTLKIQPAKLEDSAVYLCASSLGPPGLAPRNIQYFGAGTRLSVL.

The rearrangement uses TRBV7-2 and TRBJ2-2; D gene uncertain. The CDR3 contains 13 residues. CDR1 SGHTA and CDR2 FQGNSA come from the germline V gene. V was shortened by 4 bases and J by 5 bases, with 8 bases between the two germline ends. CDR3 protein: CASSSVWTGELFF. The CDR3 bases are TGTGCCAGCAGCTCGGTGTGGACCGGGGAGCTGTTTTTT.

This clonotype was recorded only once. The V call is TRBV11-2, the J call TRBJ2-7; D ambiguous. CDR1 and CDR2 (germline): SGHAT, FQNNGV. Deletions cut 5 bases from V and 6 bases from J, with 11 bases between. CDR3 length: 12 amino acids. DNA of the CDR3: TGTGCCAGCAGCCGACGTCCCTCCGAGCAGTACTTC. Protein: CASSRRPSEQYF.

This clonotype was observed a few times. The chain recombines TRBV19 with TRBJ1-1, with D unresolved. CDR3 length: 13 amino acids. Germline V lookup: CDR1 LNHDA, CDR2 SQIVND (reference sequence). V was cut by 1 base and J by 7 bases, with 10 bases left in between. The CDR3 here is CASSIAVMGEAFF. Written as DNA, the CDR3 is TGTGCCAGTAGTATAGCGGTTATGGGTGAAGCTTTCTTT.

The V call is TRBV7-9, the J call TRBJ2-3; TRBD2 matches 8 bases. The CDR3 spans 17 residues. The V and J ends lost 4 bases and 3 bases, in that order; junction bases with no gene match: 12. CDR1 is SEHNR and CDR2 is FQNEAQ in the germline V gene (reference sequence). CDR3 sequence reads: CASSSEVMREATDTQYF. The CDR3 DNA reads TGTGCCAGCAGCTCAGAGGTGATGCGGGAGGCAACAGATACGCAGTATTTT.

V usage is TRBV6-8 and J usage is TRBJ2-3; 8 bases match TRBD2. Trimming took 2 bases from V and 3 from J; bases not matched to a gene: 4. CDR3 size: 15 residues. Germline CDR1 reads MNHGY; CDR2 reads SAAAGT. The CDR3 region is CASSYRGGGTDTQYF. CDR3 nucleotide sequence: TGTGCCAGCAGTTACCGGGGGGGGGGGACAGATACGCAGTATTTT.

This chain uses TRBV4-1 with TRBJ2-3; no reliable D call. V was clipped by 0 bases and J by 4 bases, with 11 bases between them. This CDR3 contains 15 residues. The germline V gene has CDR1 MGHRA and CDR2 YSYEKL. The CDR3 loop is CASSQEGPTPDTQYF. CDR3 nucleotide sequence: TGCGCCAGCAGCCAAGAAGGCCCGACCCCAGATACGCAGTATTTT.

The CDR3 here is CASSQELGRSINQPQHF. CDR3 in DNA: TGCGCCAGCAGCCAAGAATTGGGTCGGAGCATAAATCAGCCCCAGCATTTT. The chain employs TRBV4-1 and TRBJ1-5; unclear D gene. Germline values: CDR1 MGHRA, CDR2 YSYEKL. V lost 0 bases and J lost 4, with 16 bases in between. This CDR3 is 17 amino acids long.

The chain joins TRBV12-3 or TRBV12-4 to TRBJ1-2; D gene uncertain. The V and J ends lost 7 bases and 6 bases respectively, with 12 bases between them. The CDR3 loop spans 12 amino acids. CDR3 amino acids: CASTTSTHGYTF. The CDR3 DNA reads TGTGCCAGCACCACAAGCACCCATGGCTACACCTTC.